A single sample is the source of the 18 T cell receptor beta chains below, sequenced in a study of OX40 agonist ivuxolimab in advanced cancers. The library was generated by the immunoSEQ multiplex PCR assay. TCRdb mirrors the immuneACCESS table, restricted to in-frame sequences. Some clones are absent from its copies; in checked studies, under half trace to an unresolved V gene, and the reason for the others is unknown. The sample table shows more than 45,000 clones, and roughly 77% are seen once. Jointly, the top ten make up over 1% of the sample. Sequences were derived from CD4+ or CD8+ T cells sorted from blood, sampled in a trial of the OX40 agonist ivuxolimab. All receptors derive from an adult with an advanced solid tumor such as melanoma, head and neck, liver or kidney cancer.

This sequence joins TRBV5-1 and TRBJ1-2, with D hard to call. Germline-derived CDR1 and CDR2 are SGHRS and YFSETQ. V was clipped by 4 bases and J by 2 bases, with 9 bases between them. The CDR3 spans 13 residues. The CDR3 DNA follows: TGCGCCAGCAGCAGTTTGGAGAACTATGGCTACACCTTC. Residues: CASSSLENYGYTF. The full variable domain, rest sourced from reference TRBV5-1 and TRBJ1-2, is KAGVTQTPRYLIKTRGQQVTLSCSPISGHRSVSWYQQTPGQGLQFLFEYFSETQRNKGNFPGRFSGRQFSNSRSEMNVSTLELGDSALYLCASSSLENYGYTFGSGTRLTVV.

CDR3 residues: CASSADFFDTEAFF. The CDR3 DNA reads TGCGCCAGCAGCGCAGACTTCTTTGACACTGAAGCTTTCTTT. This chain joins TRBV5-1 and TRBJ1-1; D remains ambiguous. V lost 4 bases and J 3 bases, leaving 13 bases between the germline ends. The CDR3 totals 14 residues. CDR1 and CDR2 (germline): SGHRS, YFSETQ.

The gene calls are TRBV30 and TRBJ2-7; TRBD1 matches at 9 bases. The CDR3 sequence is 15 residues long. V dropped 2 bases and J dropped 3; count of bases not matched to a gene: 8. The germline gives CDR1 GTSNPN, CDR2 SVGIG (reference sequence). The CDR3 spells CAWSTLPGQGYEQYF. The CDR3 DNA sequence: TGTGCCTGGAGTACGCTACCGGGACAGGGCTACGAGCAGTACTTC.

The chain recombines TRBV4-2 with TRBJ2-3; TRBD2 matches at 9 bases. With V trimmed by 1 base and J by 8 bases, 10 bases remained unmatched. This CDR3 has 16 amino acids. Germline lookup yields CDR1 LGHNA and CDR2 YNFKEQ. CDR3 coding DNA: TGTGCCAGCAGCCAAGCGCAGGCGGGAGGGCCGCGTACGCAGTATTTT. This translates into CASSQAQAGGPRTQYF.

This clone was found once. V and J are TRBV30 and TRBJ1-3, with 8 nucleotides matching TRBD1. Germline V gives CDR1 GTSNPN, CDR2 SVGIG (reference sequence). Trimming removed 2 bases from V and 0 bases from J; junction bases left unmatched: 3. This CDR3 is built from 15 residues. The CDR3 DNA sequence: TGTGCCTGGAGTCGGACAGGGAACTCTGGAAACACCATATATTTT. It codes for CAWSRTGNSGNTIYF.

This clone was detected once. The chain has TRBV5-5 and TRBJ2-5; 7 nucleotides match TRBD1. The CDR3 sequence is 16 residues long. Germline CDR1 reads SGHKS; CDR2 reads YYEKEE (reference sequence). Trimming at V came to 0 bases and at J to 1 base, leaving 6 bases not matched to a gene. CDR3 amino acids: CASSLAIQGTQETQYF. The CDR3 DNA follows: TGTGCCAGCAGCTTGGCCATACAGGGGACCCAAGAGACCCAGTACTTC.

This chain joins TRBV30 and TRBJ2-3; D may be TRBD1 (5 bases). This CDR3 region has 14 residues. Germline V lookup: CDR1 GTSNPN, CDR2 SVGIG (reference sequence). The V gene lost 2 bases and the J gene lost 0 bases, with 9 bases spanning the gap. The CDR3 protein is CAWSKGISTDTQYF. CDR3 sequence (DNA): TGTGCCTGGAGTAAGGGGATAAGCACAGATACGCAGTATTTT.

A word on this clone: Germline is not matched at one junction end, which may reflect a read error. The same CDR3 also results from other DNA sequences found in this sample. The rearrangement links TRBV6-6 to TRBJ1-6, with D perhaps matching TRBD1 (5 bases). The CDR3 totals 16 residues. Per the germline V gene, CDR1 is MNHNY and CDR2 is SVGAGI (reference sequence). Here the CDR3 DNA reads TGTGCTAGCAGTATACAGGTTTCCCCCCTTCCCTCACCCCTCCACTTT. Encoded protein: CASSIQVSPLPSPLHF.

This clone is medium-sized by share. Other DNA sequences within the sample encode an identical CDR3. The V and J genes are TRBV14 and TRBJ1-5, with D unclear. Germline CDR1 SGHDN, CDR2 FVKESK. Trimming shortened V by 0 bases and J by 6 bases, and 6 bases separated the two germline ends. CDR3 length: 13 residues. In DNA form, the CDR3 reads TGTGCCAGCAGCCAAGACCAGGCTCAGCCCCAGCATTTT. Amino acid sequence: CASSQDQAQPQHF.

This clone has only a few counts. The rearrangement joins TRBV5-5 to TRBJ1-1; D is perhaps TRBD1 (6 bases). V lost 6 bases, J lost 1 base, and 13 bases lay in between. CDR1 is SGHKS, CDR2 YYEKEE, per germline (reference sequence). This CDR3 contains 14 residues. CDR3 sequence reads: CASIRQGRNTEAFF. The CDR3 region has the DNA TGTGCCAGCATACGGCAGGGGAGGAACACTGAAGCTTTCTTT.

The chain links TRBV5-1 to TRBJ2-7; D uncertain. The V end was cut by 2 bases, the J end by 6 bases, with 12 bases between. The CDR3 loop spans 13 amino acids. Germline V gene lookup returns CDR1 SGHRS and CDR2 YFSETQ. The CDR3 region is CASSFFDLSEQYF. The CDR3 nucleotides are TGCGCCAGCAGCTTCTTTGATCTGTCCGAGCAGTACTTC. The whole variable domain, filled in from reference TRBV5-1 and TRBJ2-7, reads KAGVTQTPRYLIKTRGQQVTLSCSPISGHRSVSWYQQTPGQGLQFLFEYFSETQRNKGNFPGRFSGRQFSNSRSEMNVSTLELGDSALYLCASSFFDLSEQYFGPGTRLTVT.

V gene TRBV18 combines with J gene TRBJ2-2; D not resolved. Deletions cut 3 bases from V and 4 bases from J, with 24 bases between. From germline, CDR1 is KGHSH and CDR2 LQKENI. The CDR3 is made up of 19 amino acids. CDR3 loop: CASSPVSLTRDDRTGELFF. CDR3 bases: TGTGCCAGCTCACCGGTCTCCCTCACCCGAGACGACCGCACCGGGGAGCTGTTTTTT.

The chain recombines TRBV19 with TRBJ2-2; 16 bases fit TRBD2. Trimming took 5 bases from V and 3 from J; bases not matched to a gene: 12. The CDR3 length is 20 residues. The germline V gene encodes CDR1 LNHDA and CDR2 SQIVND (reference sequence). CDR3 residues: CASSRHPGLAGGRDTGELFF. CDR3 coding DNA: TGTGCCAGTAGTCGACACCCGGGACTAGCGGGGGGGCGGGACACCGGGGAGCTGTTTTTT.

This clone has just a few counts. The rearrangement uses TRBV4-1 and TRBJ2-5, with D possibly TRBD2 on 7 matching bases. Germline V gene sequence: CDR1 MGHRA, CDR2 YSYEKL. Trimming took off 1 base at V and 2 bases at J, with 17 bases between the two ends. The CDR3 consists of 17 residues. The CDR3 bases are TGCGCCAGCAGCCAAGGGCGGTTGGGGGGGCCTCAAGAGACCCAGTACTTC. Amino acid sequence: CASSQGRLGGPQETQYF.

The J gene is TRBJ1-6, the V gene TRBV5-1; D gene unclear. V was shortened by 2 bases and J by 6 bases, with 9 bases between the two germline ends. The CDR3 has 14 residues. Germline V lookup: CDR1 SGHRS, CDR2 YFSETQ. CDR3 sequence reads: CASSFGDPNSPLHF. CDR3 nucleotide sequence: TGCGCCAGCAGCTTTGGGGATCCTAATTCACCCCTCCACTTT. The entire variable domain, with the rest obtained from reference TRBV5-1 and TRBJ1-6, is as follows: KAGVTQTPRYLIKTRGQQVTLSCSPISGHRSVSWYQQTPGQGLQFLFEYFSETQRNKGNFPGRFSGRQFSNSRSEMNVSTLELGDSALYLCASSFGDPNSPLHFGNGTRLTVT.

V and J are TRBV5-1 and TRBJ1-1; possibly TRBD1 for D (6 bases). Per germline, CDR1 SGHRS and CDR2 YFSETQ. CDR3 length: 13 residues. V lost 4 bases and J 4 bases, leaving 11 bases between the germline ends. The CDR3 coding sequence is TGCGCCAGCAGCCAGGACAGTTTCACTGAAGCTTTCTTT. Amino acids: CASSQDSFTEAFF. Using reference TRBV5-1 and TRBJ1-1 for the parts outside the CDR3, the full variable domain is KAGVTQTPRYLIKTRGQQVTLSCSPISGHRSVSWYQQTPGQGLQFLFEYFSETQRNKGNFPGRFSGRQFSNSRSEMNVSTLELGDSALYLCASSQDSFTEAFFGQGTRLTVV.

The chain couples TRBV5-1 to TRBJ2-1; 9 bases are shared with TRBD1. V was pared by 4 bases and J by 7 bases, with 12 bases of the junction left unmatched. Looked up from germline, CDR1 is SGHRS and CDR2 is YFSETQ. The CDR3 runs to 16 residues. The CDR3 loop reads CASSTGGGFQYNEQFF. CDR3 in DNA: TGCGCCAGCAGCACAGGGGGCGGTTTCCAATATAATGAGCAGTTCTTC.

The chain combines TRBV18 with TRBJ1-5, with D possibly TRBD1 on 6 matching bases. Germline assignment: CDR1 KGHSH and CDR2 LQKENI. The CDR3 loop spans 14 amino acids. Trimming took 1 base from V and 7 from J, leaving 11 bases between them. CDR3 DNA sequence: TGTGCCAGCTCACCACTACAGGGTGGGCAGCCCCAGCATTTT. This translates into CASSPLQGGQPQHF. Full variable domain (rest looked up from reference TRBV18 and TRBJ1-5): NAGVMQNPRHLVRRRGQEARLRCSPMKGHSHVYWYRQLPEEGLKFMVYLQKENIIDESGMPKERFSAEFPKEGPSILRIQQVVRGDSAAYFCASSPLQGGQPQHFGDGTRLSIL.